This T cell receptor (beta chain) came from a study of blood T cell repertoires in COVID-19. Overall study: Sites in the United States, Italy and Spain provided acute and convalescent COVID-19 samples. Nucleic acid was either cDNA or gDNA, and it came from T cells, B-cell-depleted T cells, or PBMCs.

Trimming removed 1 base at V and 0 bases at J, with 15 bases between. This CDR3 is built from 17 residues. Germline CDR1 and CDR2: SGHDN and FVKESK. Authors' methods: Reference gene primer amplification gave estimated nucleated cell counts. TCRdb's table, derived via immunoSEQ multiplex PCR, lists solely in-frame clones and lacks some. The V and J calls and clone size come from that table; D and trimming were worked out from the DNA. Of about 54,000 clones detected, approximately 90% appear once; the ten largest clones hold 8.4%. V usage is TRBV14 and J usage is TRBJ1-1, with D hard to call. The source material was peripheral blood. This clonotype originated in a woman in her 40s with active COVID-19. CDR3 DNA: TGTGCCAGCAGCCAAGTAGGGAGGGAATCTTTGAACACTGAAGCTTTCTTT. This sequence encodes CASSQVGRESLNTEAFF.